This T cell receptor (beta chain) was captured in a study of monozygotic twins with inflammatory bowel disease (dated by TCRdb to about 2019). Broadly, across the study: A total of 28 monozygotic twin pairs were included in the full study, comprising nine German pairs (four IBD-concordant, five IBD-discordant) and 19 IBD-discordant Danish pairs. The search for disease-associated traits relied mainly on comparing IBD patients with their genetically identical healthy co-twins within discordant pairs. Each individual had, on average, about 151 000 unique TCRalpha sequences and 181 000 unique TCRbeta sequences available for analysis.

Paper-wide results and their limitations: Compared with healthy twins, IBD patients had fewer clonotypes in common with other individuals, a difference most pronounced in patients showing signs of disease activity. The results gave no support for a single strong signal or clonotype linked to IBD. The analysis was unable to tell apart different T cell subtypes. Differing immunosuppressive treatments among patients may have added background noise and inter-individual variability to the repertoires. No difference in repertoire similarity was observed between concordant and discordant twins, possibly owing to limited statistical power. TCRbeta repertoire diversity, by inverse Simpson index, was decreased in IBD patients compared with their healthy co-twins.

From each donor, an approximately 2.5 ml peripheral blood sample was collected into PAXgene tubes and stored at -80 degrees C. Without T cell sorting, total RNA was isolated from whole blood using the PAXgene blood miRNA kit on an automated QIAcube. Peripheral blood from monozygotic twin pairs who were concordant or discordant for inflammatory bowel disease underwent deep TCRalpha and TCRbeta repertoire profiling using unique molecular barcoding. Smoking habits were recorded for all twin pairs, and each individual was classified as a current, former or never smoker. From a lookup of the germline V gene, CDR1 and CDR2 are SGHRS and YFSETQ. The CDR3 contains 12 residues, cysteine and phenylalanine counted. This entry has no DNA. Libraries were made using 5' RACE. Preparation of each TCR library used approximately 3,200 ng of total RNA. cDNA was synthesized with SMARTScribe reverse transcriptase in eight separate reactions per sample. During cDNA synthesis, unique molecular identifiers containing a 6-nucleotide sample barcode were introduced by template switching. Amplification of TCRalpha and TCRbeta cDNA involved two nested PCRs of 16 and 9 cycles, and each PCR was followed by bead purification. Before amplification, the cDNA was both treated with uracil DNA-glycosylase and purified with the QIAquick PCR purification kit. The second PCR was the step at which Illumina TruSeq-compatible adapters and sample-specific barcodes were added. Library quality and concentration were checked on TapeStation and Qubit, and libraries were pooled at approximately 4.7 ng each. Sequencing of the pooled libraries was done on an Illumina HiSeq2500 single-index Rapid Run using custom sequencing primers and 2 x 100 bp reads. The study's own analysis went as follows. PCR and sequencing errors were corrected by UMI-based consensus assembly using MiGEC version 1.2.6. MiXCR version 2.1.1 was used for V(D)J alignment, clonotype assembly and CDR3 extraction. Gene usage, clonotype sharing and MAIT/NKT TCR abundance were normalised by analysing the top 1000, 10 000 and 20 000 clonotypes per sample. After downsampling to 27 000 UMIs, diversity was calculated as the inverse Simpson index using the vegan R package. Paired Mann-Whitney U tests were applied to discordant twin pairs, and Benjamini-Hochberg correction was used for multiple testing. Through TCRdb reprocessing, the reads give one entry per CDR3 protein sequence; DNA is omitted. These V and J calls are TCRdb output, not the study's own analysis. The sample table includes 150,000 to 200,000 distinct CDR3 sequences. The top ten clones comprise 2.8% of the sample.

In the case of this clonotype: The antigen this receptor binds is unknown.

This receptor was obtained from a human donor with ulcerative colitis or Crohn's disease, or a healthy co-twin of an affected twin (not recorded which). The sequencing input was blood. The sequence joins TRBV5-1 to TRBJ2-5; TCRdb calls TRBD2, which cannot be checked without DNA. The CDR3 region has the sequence CASSLREETQYF.